This TCR beta chain was identified in a study of OX40 agonist ivuxolimab in advanced cancers. Study in general: Patients received ivuxolimab, an intravenous treatment, every 2 weeks at 0.01 to 10 mg/kg. Participants, 82.7% male, averaged roughly 60 years of age, ranging from roughly 20 to 85. Partial responses were achieved by three patients: one hepatocellular carcinoma, two cutaneous melanoma.

Some clones are missing from TCRdb's copy, which holds only in-frame ones; the method was immunoSEQ multiplex PCR. This sample has tens of thousands of clones; about 88% occur once, and the top ten carry approximately 25%. The CDR3 totals 14 residues. Trimming removed 5 bases at V and 0 bases at J, with 11 bases between. The germline gives CDR1 SEHNR, CDR2 FQNEAQ (reference sequence). Autoimmune disease history or systemic immunosuppression led to patient exclusion. This TCR came from an adult with an advanced solid tumor such as melanoma, head and neck, liver or kidney cancer. The source was CD4+ or CD8+ T cells sorted from blood, collected in a trial of the OX40 agonist ivuxolimab. V is TRBV7-9 and J is TRBJ2-7; the D gene could be TRBD1 or TRBD2 (5 bases each). The CDR3 sequence is CASSKGPSSYEQYF. DNA for the CDR3: TGTGCCAGCAGCAAGGGACCGAGCTCCTACGAGCAGTACTTC. The full variable domain, with the rest looked up from reference TRBV7-9 and TRBJ2-7, is DTGVSQNPRHKITKRGQNVTFRCDPISEHNRLYWYRQTLGQGPEFLTYFQNEAQLEKSRLLSDRFSAERPKGSFSTLEIQRTEQGDSAMYLCASSKGPSSYEQYFGPGTRLTVT.